This entry features one T cell receptor beta chain sequence. Its antigen is as yet unknown. This sample stems from a study of cytomegalovirus exposure and HLA in healthy donors. Findings and caveats of the study: Three CMV-associated chains proved CMV antigen-specific in vitro. A highly shared variant cluster was judged a likely technical artifact.

V was pared by 2 bases and J by 9 bases, with 14 bases of the junction left unmatched. The CDR3 is made up of 15 amino acids. Germline lookup yields CDR1 SGHNT and CDR2 YYREEE (reference sequence). Donors counted as nominally healthy when sampled, yet unrecorded immune exposures were likely. With 60 Vbeta and 13 Jbeta primers, the PCR was carried out. The assay was immunoSEQ multiplex PCR, and TCRdb's table has in-frame clones only and misses some. The data contain 200,000 or so clones, around 81% of them singletons. This clonotype was obtained from a young woman in good health and CMV-seropositive. The chain recombines TRBV5-4 with TRBJ2-7, with 7 positions matching TRBD2. The sequenced sample was PBMCs. This CDR3 reads CASSFGGSHERGQYV. The DNA of the CDR3 is TGTGCCAGCAGCTTTGGGGGGAGCCACGAGCGGGGGCAGTACGTC.